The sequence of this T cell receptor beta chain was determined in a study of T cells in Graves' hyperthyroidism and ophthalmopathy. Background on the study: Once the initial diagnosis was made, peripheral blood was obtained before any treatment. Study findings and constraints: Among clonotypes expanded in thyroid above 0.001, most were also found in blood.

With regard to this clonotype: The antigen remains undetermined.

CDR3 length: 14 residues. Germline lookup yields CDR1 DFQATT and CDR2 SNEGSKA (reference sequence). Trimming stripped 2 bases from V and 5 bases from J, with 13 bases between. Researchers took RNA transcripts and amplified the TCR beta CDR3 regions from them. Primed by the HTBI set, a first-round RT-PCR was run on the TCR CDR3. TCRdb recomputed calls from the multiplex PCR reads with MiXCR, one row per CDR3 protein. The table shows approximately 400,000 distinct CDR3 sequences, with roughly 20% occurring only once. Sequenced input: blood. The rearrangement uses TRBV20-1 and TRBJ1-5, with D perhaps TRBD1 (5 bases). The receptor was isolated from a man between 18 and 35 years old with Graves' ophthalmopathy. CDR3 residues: CSARSQGTDQPQHF. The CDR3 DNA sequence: TGCAGTGCTAGAAGTCAGGGAACGGATCAGCCCCAGCATTTT.